This TCR beta chain stems from a study of Ad26.COV2.S vaccination and SARS-CoV-2 variants. Findings of the study overall: The TCR breadth and depth analyses may have understated or missed part of the total T cell responses. Vaccine recipients showed a spike-specific TCR breadth that was higher than in placebo recipients. Substantial response breadth was reportedly seen for spike-specific CD8+ and CD4+ T cells after vaccination.

The method was immunoSEQ multiplex PCR; TCRdb's version includes in-frame clones alone and lacks a portion of them. The sample shows tens of thousands of clones, approximately 83% of them seen only once. Looked up from germline, CDR1 is MNHNY and CDR2 is SVGAGI (reference sequence). The CDR3 sequence is 16 residues long. Trimming took off 5 bases at V and 1 base at J, with 17 bases between the two ends. There are a few counts of this clone. Antigen unknown. The rearrangement uses TRBV6-6 and TRBJ1-1; no clear D gene. The receptor's source is a human donor who had recovered from COVID-19. The specimen was peripheral blood, collected after recovery from COVID-19. CDR3 coding DNA: TGTGCCAGCAGTCGAAACTTAGGACGTAAGAACACTGAAGCTTTCTTT. The encoded protein is CASSRNLGRKNTEAFF.